This entry features one T cell receptor beta chain sequence. Antigen specificity is unknown. Clones were sequenced by immunoSEQ multiplex PCR, and TCRdb holds only the in-frame ones, with some missing. The sample yields roughly 120,000 clones, around 90% seen once. The data belong to a study of T cell responses to AZD1222 COVID-19 vaccine. This CDR3 comprises 14 residues. Germline CDR1 is LNHDA and CDR2 is SQIVND (reference sequence). The ends were cut back, 7 bases at V and 3 bases at J, with 15 bases in the middle. Study outcomes and limitations: Sampled repertoires all dated from after the peak T cell response. Donor demographics were predominantly white British with a female majority; clonal diversity may be underestimated.

The sequence came from an adult who received the MenACWY meningococcal vaccine as a control. Sequenced here: peripheral blood, sampled 28 days after the second dose of the MenACWY control vaccine. The rearrangement uses TRBV19 and TRBJ1-1; a weak D match, TRBD1 (6 bases). The CDR3 loop is CASTYRAEDTEAFF. The CDR3 DNA reads TGTGCCAGTACTTACAGGGCCGAGGACACTGAAGCTTTCTTT. The whole variable domain, remainder taken from reference TRBV19 and TRBJ1-1, is DGGITQSPKYLFRKEGQNVTLSCEQNLNHDAMYWYRQDPGQGLRLIYYSQIVNDFQKGDIAEGYSVSREKKESFPLTVTSAQKNPTAFYLCASTYRAEDTEAFFGQGTRLTVV.